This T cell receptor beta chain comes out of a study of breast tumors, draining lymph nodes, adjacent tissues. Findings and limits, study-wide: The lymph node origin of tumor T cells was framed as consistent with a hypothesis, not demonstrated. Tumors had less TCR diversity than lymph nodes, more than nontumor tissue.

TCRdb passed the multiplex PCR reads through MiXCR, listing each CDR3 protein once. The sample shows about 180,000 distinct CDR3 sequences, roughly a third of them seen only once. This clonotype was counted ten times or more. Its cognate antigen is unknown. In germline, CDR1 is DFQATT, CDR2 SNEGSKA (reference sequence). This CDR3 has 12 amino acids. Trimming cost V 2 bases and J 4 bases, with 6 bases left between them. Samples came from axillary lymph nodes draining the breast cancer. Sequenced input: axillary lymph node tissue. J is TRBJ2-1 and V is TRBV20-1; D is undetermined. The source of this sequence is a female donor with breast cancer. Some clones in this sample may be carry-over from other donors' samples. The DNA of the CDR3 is TGCAGTGCTAGACGTGGGTACAATGAGCAGTTCTTC. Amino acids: CSARRGYNEQFF.